These 24 T cell receptor beta chains share one sample of origin, sequenced in a study of beta chain features in type 1 diabetes. Study-level findings and limits: Within each of all four CD4+ subsets, Type 1 diabetes patients had TCRB CDR3s that were moderately but significantly shorter.

Which antigens these TCRs recognize remains unknown. Sequencing targeted expressed TCRB transcripts, as all isolated RNA had been reverse transcribed. Sequencing was performed with immunoSEQ multiplex PCR; in TCRdb, only in-frame clones are kept and a portion is missing. Of 40,000 to 45,000 clones in the sample, 65% to 70% were seen once. Sequencing was done on a sample of Tregs from blood. These receptors were obtained from a woman in her late teens or twenties with type 1 diabetes.

The chain is built from TRBV19 and TRBJ2-7, with 10 bases matching TRBD2. Trimming removed 3 bases from V and 3 bases from J; junction bases left unmatched: 8. The germline V gene encodes CDR1 LNHDA and CDR2 SQIVND (reference sequence). This CDR3 has 16 amino acids. The CDR3 is CASSMPTLAGRYEQYF. CDR3 bases: TGTGCCAGTAGTATGCCCACACTAGCGGGGCGCTACGAGCAGTACTTC.

This chain connects TRBV29-1 to TRBJ2-7, with 10 nucleotides matching TRBD1. The CDR3 runs to 13 residues. Trimming at V came to 6 bases and at J to 4 bases, leaving 6 bases not matched to a gene. In germline, CDR1 is SQVTM, CDR2 ANQGSEA. The CDR3 sequence: CSVGTGVRYEQYF. The CDR3 nucleotides are TGCAGCGTGGGGACAGGGGTCCGGTACGAGCAGTACTTC.

The gene calls are TRBV27 and TRBJ2-3; D may be TRBD2 (6 bases). Deletions cut 5 bases from V and 2 bases from J, with 11 bases between. There are 14 residues in the CDR3. CDR1 is MNHEY, CDR2 SMNVEV, per germline (reference sequence). In nucleotides, the CDR3 is TGTGCCAGCAGTACGACTAGACTCACAGATACGCAGTATTTT. This encodes CASSTTRLTDTQYF.

This chain uses TRBV7-9 with TRBJ1-4; a possible D gene is TRBD1 (5 bases). With 5 bases removed from V and 6 bases from J, the gap between germline ends came to 16 bases. The CDR3 is 15 amino acids. Looked up from germline, CDR1 is SEHNR and CDR2 is FQNEAQ (reference sequence). CDR3 sequence reads: CASSPQGRAHEKLFF. The DNA for the CDR3 is TGTGCCAGCAGCCCCCAGGGCAGGGCGCATGAAAAACTGTTTTTT.

The chain combines TRBV29-1 with TRBJ2-5, with D possibly being TRBD2 (5 bases). This CDR3 is built from 12 residues. Trimming pared 4 bases from V and 3 bases from J, leaving 9 bases between. Germline CDR1 reads SQVTM; CDR2 reads ANQGSEA. The CDR3: CSVGYGEETQYF. The DNA of the CDR3 is TGCAGCGTTGGGTACGGGGAAGAGACCCAGTACTTC. Variable domain in full (rest from reference TRBV29-1 and TRBJ2-5): SAVISQKPSRDICQRGTSLTIQCQVDSQVTMMFWYRQQPGQSLTLIATANQGSEATYESGFVIDKFPISRPNLTFSTLTVSNMSPEDSSIYLCSVGYGEETQYFGPGTRLLVL.

This clone was detected only once. V gene TRBV7-6 combines with J gene TRBJ2-1, with D unclear. CDR1 and CDR2 from the germline V gene are SGHVS and FNYEAQ. The ends were cut back, 2 bases at V and 7 bases at J, with 6 bases in the middle. This CDR3 region has 12 residues. The CDR3 is CASSLLLNEQFF. CDR3 nucleotides: TGTGCCAGCAGCTTATTATTGAATGAGCAGTTCTTC.

This clone was detected only a few times. The chain has TRBV19 and TRBJ1-5; 12 bases fit TRBD1. Germline V gene data show CDR1 as LNHDA and CDR2 as SQIVND (reference sequence). J lost 6 bases, V lost 5 bases, and 5 bases had no gene match. This CDR3 contains 15 residues. CDR3 region: CASSPGTGGVQPQHF. CDR3 bases: TGTGCCAGTAGTCCAGGGACAGGGGGCGTTCAGCCCCAGCATTTT.

This clone came up a few times. The V call is TRBV5-5, the J call TRBJ2-7, with 7 positions matching TRBD1. Germline-derived CDR1 and CDR2 are SGHKS and YYEKEE (reference sequence). The CDR3 is 14 amino acids. V shed 4 bases and J 3 bases; nucleotides not matched to a gene: 7. The CDR3 loop is CASSLGQVYYEQYF. CDR3 DNA sequence: TGTGCCAGCAGCCTAGGACAGGTCTACTACGAGCAGTACTTC. Together with reference TRBV5-5 and TRBJ2-7, the CDR3 gives the full variable domain: DAGVTQSPTHLIKTRGQQVTLRCSPISGHKSVSWYQQVLGQGPQFIFQYYEKEERGRGNFPDRFSARQFPNYSSELNVNALLLGDSALYLCASSLGQVYYEQYFGPGTRLTVT.

The V and J genes are TRBV13 and TRBJ2-7; D uncertain. The germline CDR1 and CDR2 sequences are PRHDT and FYEKMQ (reference sequence). This CDR3 contains 14 residues. Deletions cut 5 bases from V and 2 bases from J, with 13 bases between. CDR3 DNA: TGTGCCAGCAGCCCCCGGTGGTTACCCTACGAGCAGTACTTC. Protein sequence: CASSPRWLPYEQYF. Based on the CDR3 plus reference TRBV13 and TRBJ2-7, the full variable domain is AAGVIQSPRHLIKEKRETATLKCYPIPRHDTVYWYQQGPGQDPQFLISFYEKMQSDKGSIPDRFSAQQFSDYHSELNMSSLELGDSALYFCASSPRWLPYEQYFGPGTRLTVT.

V gene TRBV29-1 combines with J gene TRBJ2-2; 7 nucleotides line up with TRBD1. The junction had 3 bases not matched to a gene; V was cut back by 6 bases and J by 5 bases. This CDR3 region has 12 residues. In germline, CDR1 is SQVTM, CDR2 ANQGSEA. DNA for the CDR3: TGCAGCGTCCAGGGGGAGACCGGGGAGCTGTTTTTT. It specifies CSVQGETGELFF.

This clone was counted between two and nine times. V usage is TRBV5-4 and J usage is TRBJ2-1; TRBD2 is a possible D gene (5 bases). The germline CDR1 and CDR2 sequences are SGHNT and YYREEE (reference sequence). There are 16 residues in the CDR3. V dropped 2 bases and J dropped 0 bases, with 12 bases sitting between them. CDR3 protein: CASSFGEPSSYNEQFF. CDR3 in DNA: TGTGCCAGCAGCTTTGGGGAGCCTAGCTCCTACAATGAGCAGTTCTTC.

The sample holds a few counts of this clone. V and J are TRBV4-3 and TRBJ2-1, with 8 positions matching TRBD2. The ends lost 2 bases at V and 7 bases at J; junction bases unmatched: 10. The CDR3 length is 16 residues. The germline V gene has CDR1 LGHNA and CDR2 YSLEER. The DNA of the CDR3 is TGCGCCAGCAGCCAATTCCGGGAGGGCCCGGGGAATGAGCAGTTCTTC. Its protein is CASSQFREGPGNEQFF.

In its sample, this clone was seen a few times. The V gene is TRBV19, the J gene TRBJ1-5; 10 nucleotides align to TRBD1. Germline values: CDR1 LNHDA, CDR2 SQIVND (reference sequence). Trimming cost V 4 bases and J 7 bases; bases outside gene matches: 10. CDR3 length equals 16 residues. CDR3: CASSTGDRGIRQPQHF. The CDR3 coding sequence is TGTGCCAGTAGTACGGGGGACAGGGGTATACGGCAGCCCCAGCATTTT.

This clone rates as medium-sized. This chain connects TRBV5-1 to TRBJ2-1, with 7 bases fitting TRBD2. The CDR3 contains 15 residues. V lost 2 bases and J lost 8; bases outside the gene matches: 10. From germline, CDR1 is SGHRS and CDR2 YFSETQ. CDR3 sequence reads: CASSFPAGTNDEQFF. CDR3 DNA: TGCGCCAGCAGCTTTCCGGCCGGGACTAACGATGAGCAGTTCTTC.

This clone was seen a few times. The chain is built from TRBV5-1 and TRBJ2-5; TRBD2 agrees at 10 bases. This CDR3 has 16 amino acids. J lost 1 base, V lost 2 bases, and 5 bases had no gene match. Germline CDR1 SGHRS, CDR2 YFSETQ. The CDR3 spells CASSLGLAESQETQYF. The CDR3 nucleotides read TGCGCCAGCAGCTTAGGACTAGCGGAGTCCCAAGAGACCCAGTACTTC.

The gene calls are TRBV5-4 and TRBJ2-1, with TRBD2 identical over 7 bases. The CDR3 is 15 amino acids. V shed 2 bases, J shed 9 bases, and the junction held 11 bases outside the gene matches. Germline V gives CDR1 SGHNT, CDR2 YYREEE (reference sequence). CDR3 bases: TGTGCCAGCAGCTTTGGGGCTGGCGGGAGCGGTGAGCAGTTCTTC. Its protein product is CASSFGAGGSGEQFF.

J is TRBJ1-6 and V is TRBV18; D is unresolved. The V end was cut by 3 bases, the J end by 0 bases, with 3 bases between. The germline gives CDR1 KGHSH, CDR2 LQKENI. The CDR3 totals 14 residues. The CDR3 sequence is CASSPSSYNSPLHF. CDR3 DNA sequence: TGTGCCAGCTCACCGAGCTCCTATAATTCACCCCTCCACTTT.

The J gene is TRBJ2-7, the V gene TRBV23-1; 11 positions agree with TRBD2. TRBV23-1 is an open reading frame, and its role is uncertain. J lost 3 bases, V lost 4 bases, and 8 bases had no gene match. This CDR3 is built from 16 residues. This CDR3 reads CASSLLLAGAYYEQYF. The CDR3 bases are TGCGCCAGCAGTCTCCTACTAGCGGGGGCTTACTACGAGCAGTACTTC.

The genes are TRBV2 and TRBJ2-2; a weak D match, TRBD2 (7 bases). Trimming left V 3 bases short and J 4 bases short, with 12 bases between. Germline values: CDR1 SNHLY, CDR2 FYNNEI. The CDR3 consists of 15 residues. The CDR3 loop reads CASSEEGGGTGELFF. The CDR3 DNA sequence: TGTGCCAGCAGTGAGGAGGGAGGGGGCACCGGGGAGCTGTTTTTT. Looking up the rest from reference TRBV2 and TRBJ2-2 gives the full variable domain: EPEVTQTPSHQVTQMGQEVILRCVPISNHLYFYWYRQILGQKVEFLVSFYNNEISEKSEIFDDQFSVERPDGSNFTLKIRSTKLEDSAMYFCASSEEGGGTGELFFGEGSRLTVL.

This clone was seen a few times. The chain combines TRBV29-1 with TRBJ2-3; TRBD2 matches 7 bases. The V and J ends lost 4 bases and 6 bases, in that order; junction bases with no gene match: 7. Germline V gene sequence: CDR1 SQVTM, CDR2 ANQGSEA. The CDR3 covers 13 residues. This CDR3 is CSVVGLAVDTQYF. CDR3 sequence (DNA): TGCAGCGTTGTGGGTCTAGCGGTTGATACGCAGTATTTT.

The V gene is TRBV2, the J gene TRBJ2-7; weak D call: TRBD2 (6 bases). Trimming stripped 5 bases from V and 7 bases from J, with 15 bases between. The CDR3 is 13 residues long. Germline V CDR1 and CDR2: SNHLY, FYNNEI. The CDR3 DNA reads TGTGCCAGCAGTTTCCGGGGTGGAGGGGAGCAGTACTTC. Protein: CASSFRGGGEQYF. The full variable domain, its missing parts supplied by reference TRBV2 and TRBJ2-7, is EPEVTQTPSHQVTQMGQEVILRCVPISNHLYFYWYRQILGQKVEFLVSFYNNEISEKSEIFDDQFSVERPDGSNFTLKIRSTKLEDSAMYFCASSFRGGGEQYFGPGTRLTVT.

The rearrangement links TRBV7-2 to TRBJ2-1; possibly TRBD2 for D (5 bases). This CDR3 is 14 amino acids long. Between the trimmed V and J ends, which lost 3 bases and 3 bases, there was a span of 9 bases. Germline lookup yields CDR1 SGHTA and CDR2 FQGNSA. CDR3 in DNA: TGTGCCAGCAGCTTCAGCGGAGTCTACAATGAGCAGTTCTTC. This sequence encodes CASSFSGVYNEQFF.

The V call is TRBV9, the J call TRBJ2-2; the match to TRBD1 covers 11 bases. J was trimmed by 5 bases and V by 4 bases; bases with no gene match: 4. CDR1 is SGDLS and CDR2 is YYNGEE in the germline V gene. The length of the CDR3 is 15 residues. The CDR3 sequence is CASSRGQGGTGELFF. As DNA, the CDR3 is TGTGCCAGCAGCCGGGGACAGGGGGGAACCGGGGAGCTGTTTTTT. Full variable domain (rest looked up from reference TRBV9 and TRBJ2-2): DSGVTQTPKHLITATGQRVTLRCSPRSGDLSVYWYQQSLDQGLQFLIQYYNGEERAKGNILERFSAQQFPDLHSELNLSSLELGDSALYFCASSRGQGGTGELFFGEGSRLTVL.

This chain connects TRBV11-2 to TRBJ2-7; no definite D call. CDR3 length: 15 residues. CDR1 is SGHAT and CDR2 is FQNNGV in the germline V gene. Deletions cut 1 base from V and 3 bases from J, with 13 bases between. The CDR3 sequence: CASSLGALAGYEQYF. In DNA form, the CDR3 reads TGTGCCAGCAGCTTAGGGGCCCTCGCCGGCTACGAGCAGTACTTC.